This TCR beta chain is from a study of naive and memory T cell subsets. Study outcomes and limitations: Over 95% of naive TCR sequences appeared only once, unlike memory subsets. A few larger clonotypes appeared in naive repertoires, especially CD8, possibly memory cells re-expressing CD45RA.

The beta constant-region primer was an equimolar mix of two oligonucleotides covering TRBC1 and TRBC2. The ligated cDNA underwent four PCR rounds using SP2 and nested alpha and beta constant-region primers. TCRdb re-called the UMI-ligation and nested PCR reads through MiXCR, storing one row per CDR3 protein. There are 150,000 or so distinct CDR3 sequences in the sample; approximately 22% occur only once, and about 0.11% lies in the top ten. As to this clonotype: Its antigen is unknown.

The material sequenced was naive CD4+ T cells from blood. The TCR originated in a human donor in good health.

This CDR3 is CASGLDSPYGYTF. CDR3 nucleotides: TGTGCTAGTGGTTTGGACAGCCCATATGGCTACACCTTC. V usage is TRBV12-5 and J usage is TRBJ1-2; D remains ambiguous. The CDR3 has 13 residues. V lost 1 base, J lost 5 bases, and 8 bases lay in between. Germline CDR1 is LGHNT and CDR2 is FRNRAP.